A selection of T cell receptor beta chains follows, all from one sample in a study of cytomegalovirus exposure and HLA in healthy donors. The data were produced by immunoSEQ multiplex PCR, yet TCRdb's version contains in-frame clones alone and is incomplete. The data show some 130,000 clones, roughly 72% seen once. The sequenced sample consisted of PBMCs. The receptors were gathered from a male donor in good health and CMV-seronegative. The CDR3 runs from the conserved cysteine through the conserved F or W. A D gene is named only where the DNA matches it firmly. Some rows mark clone size as missing; the rest say once, few, many or name a class of expanded clone.

abundance	v_gene	d_gene	j_gene	CDR3aa	CDR3nt
-	TRBV11-3	TRBD2	TRBJ2-1	CASSHSGTSGKKYNEQFF	TGTGCCAGCAGCCATTCCGGGACTAGCGGGAAAAAGTACAATGAGCAGTTCTTC
-	TRBV25-1	-	TRBJ2-7	CASSEFAESRWEQYF	TGTGCCAGCAGTGAATTTGCGGAATCAAGGTGGGAGCAGTACTTC
few	TRBV4-3	-	TRBJ2-1	CASSQESGGNEQFF	TGCGCCAGCAGCCAAGAGTCCGGGGGAAATGAGCAGTTCTTC
-	TRBV11-3	-	TRBJ2-1	CASSFEAGDEQFF	TGTGCCAGCAGCTTCGAAGCGGGCGATGAGCAGTTCTTC
-	TRBV10-3	-	TRBJ2-5	CAISESIGVGEETQYF	TGTGCCATCAGTGAGTCAATAGGGGTTGGAGAAGAGACCCAGTACTTC
-	TRBV15	-	TRBJ2-1	CATSRETGNEQFF	TGTGCCACCAGCAGAGAGACGGGGAATGAGCAGTTCTTC
few	TRBV5-1	-	TRBJ2-7	CASSLAKGGPSYEQYF	TGCGCCAGCAGCTTGGCCAAGGGGGGGCCCTCCTACGAGCAGTACTTC
-	TRBV28	-	TRBJ2-1	CASNTYNEQFF	TGTGCCAGCAATACCTACAATGAGCAGTTCTTC
-	TRBV19	-	TRBJ2-7	CASSPGTLYEQYF	TGTGCCAGTAGCCCCGGGACACTTTACGAGCAGTACTTC
-	TRBV6-5	-	TRBJ2-6	CASSKSSGANVLTF	TGTGCCAGCAGCAAGAGCTCTGGGGCCAACGTCCTGACTTTC
-	TRBV2	-	TRBJ2-2	CASSARDITGELFF	TGTGCCAGCAGTGCTCGGGACATCACCGGGGAGCTGTTTTTT
-	TRBV10-2	TRBD1	TRBJ2-7	CASRPGTGAYEQYF	TGCGCCAGCAGACCCGGGACAGGGGCCTACGAGCAGTACTTC
-	TRBV7-9	TRBD2	TRBJ2-1	CASSLASGEYNEQFF	TGTGCCAGCAGCTTAGCCAGCGGGGAGTACAATGAGCAGTTCTTC
-	TRBV2	TRBD2	TRBJ2-3	CASRRTSGGSTDTQYF	TGTGCCAGCAGAAGGACTAGCGGGGGTAGCACAGATACGCAGTATTTT
few	TRBV7-2	TRBD1	TRBJ1-2	CASSSAQGASGYTF	TGTGCCAGCAGCTCCGCTCAGGGGGCTAGCGGCTACACCTTC
-	TRBV6-4	-	TRBJ1-6	CASSVREGDSPLHF	TGTGCCAGCAGTGTCAGGGAAGGGGATTCACCCCTCCACTTT
-	TRBV6-5	-	TRBJ1-5	CASSRQTGQPQHF	TGTGCCAGTTCTAGACAGACCGGTCAGCCCCAGCATTTT
-	TRBV4-3	-	TRBJ1-2	CASSPGAGITINYGYTF	TGCGCCAGCAGCCCTGGAGCAGGGATAACCATTAACTATGGCTACACCTTC
-	TRBV7-9	TRBD2	TRBJ2-5	CSSSAGGGETQYF	TGTTCCAGCAGCGCCGGGGGAGGGGAGACCCAGTACTTC
-	TRBV5-1	TRBD1	TRBJ2-7	CASSLDTGQGPYGSHEQYF	TGCGCCAGCAGCTTGGACACGGGACAGGGCCCCTATGGATCCCACGAGCAGTACTTC
-	TRBV5-1	-	TRBJ2-7	CASSPTTGALTGGYF	TGCGCCAGCAGCCCAACCACAGGGGCCCTAACCGGGGGTTACTTC
-	TRBV5-6	-	TRBJ1-4	CASSSRTGWGEKLFF	TGTGCCAGCAGCTCCCGAACAGGGTGGGGTGAAAAACTGTTTTTT
-	TRBV9	-	TRBJ2-5	CACSPGQGTLQETQYF	TGTGCCTGCAGCCCCGGGCAGGGGACACTCCAAGAGACCCAGTACTTC
-	TRBV5-8	-	TRBJ2-3	CASSLRDSNTDTQYF	TGTGCCAGCAGCCTCCGGGACTCCAACACAGATACGCAGTATTTT
-	TRBV11-2	-	TRBJ2-3	CASSLSQGGTDTQYF	TGTGCCAGCAGCTTATCTCAGGGTGGCACAGATACGCAGTATTTT
-	TRBV7-9	TRBD2	TRBJ2-3	CASSDGLAGERDTQYF	TGTGCCAGCAGCGACGGACTAGCGGGAGAACGAGATACGCAGTATTTT
-	TRBV6-6	TRBD1	TRBJ2-2	CASSPTGGAGELFF	TGTGCCAGCAGTCCAACAGGGGGCGCCGGGGAGCTGTTTTTT
-	TRBV7-9	TRBD1	TRBJ1-6	CASVRTGDNSPLHF	TGTGCCAGCGTGCGGACAGGGGATAATTCACCCCTCCACTTT
-	TRBV4-3	-	TRBJ1-6	CASSQDYRSQGNSPLHF	TGCGCCAGCAGCCAAGATTATCGGTCGCAGGGTAATTCACCCCTCCACTTT
-	TRBV21-1	-	TRBJ1-2	CASTKEGYYGYTF	TGTGCCAGCACCAAGGAGGGGTACTATGGCTACACCTTC
-	TRBV4-3	-	TRBJ1-1	CASSQGIDRYENTEAFF	TGCGCCAGCAGCCAAGGAATTGACAGGTATGAGAACACTGAAGCTTTCTTT
few	TRBV5-1	TRBD1	TRBJ1-4	CASSLGTGAGSSEKLFF	TGCGCCAGCAGCCTGGGGACAGGGGCCGGTTCGAGTGAAAAACTGTTTTTT
-	TRBV4-3	-	TRBJ2-1	CASSQSYAGWQRSYNEQFF	TGCGCCAGCAGCCAGTCCTATGCGGGGTGGCAGAGGTCCTACAATGAGCAGTTCTTC
few	TRBV11-2	TRBD1	TRBJ1-6	CASSLDGTGAPRGSPLHF	TGTGCCAGCAGCTTAGACGGGACAGGCGCCCCCCGGGGGTCACCCCTCCACTTT
-	TRBV10-3	-	TRBJ2-1	CAISGTLSSYNEQFF	TGTGCCATCAGCGGGACACTTAGCTCCTACAATGAGCAGTTCTTC
-	TRBV7-2	-	TRBJ2-5	CASSLAGGGETQYF	TGTGCCAGCAGCTTAGCAGGGGGTGGAGAGACCCAGTACTTC
-	TRBV7-7	TRBD1	TRBJ2-1	CASSLGDRLYNEQFF	TGTGCTAGCAGCTTAGGGGACAGATTATACAATGAGCAGTTCTTC
-	TRBV28	-	TRBJ2-3	CASSFPLSPLTDTQYF	TGTGCCAGCAGTTTCCCTCTCTCCCCCCTCACAGATACGCAGTATTTT
few	TRBV5-1	TRBD1	TRBJ2-3	CASSLDRGTDTQYF	TGCGCCAGCAGCCTTGACAGGGGCACAGATACGCAGTATTTT
-	TRBV7-6	TRBD2	TRBJ2-3	CASSSTLAVTDTQYF	TGTGCCAGCAGCTCGACCCTAGCGGTCACAGATACGCAGTATTTT
-	TRBV18	TRBD2	TRBJ2-7	CASSPSTSGAEQYF	TGTGCCAGCTCACCGAGCACTAGCGGGGCAGAGCAGTACTTC
once	TRBV30	TRBD1	TRBJ1-5	CAWSVGQATNQPQHF	TGTGCCTGGAGTGTTGGACAGGCCACCAATCAGCCCCAGCATTTT
few	TRBV19	-	TRBJ1-5	CASSIGVLKEAQHF	TGTGCCAGTAGTATAGGAGTGTTAAAGGAGGCCCAGCATTTT
-	TRBV20-1	-	TRBJ1-1	CSASSTGRAFF	TGCAGTGCTAGTAGTACAGGGCGCGCTTTCTTT
few	TRBV19	-	TRBJ1-5	CASGGGNQPQHF	TGTGCCAGTGGGGGGGGGAATCAGCCCCAGCATTTT
once	TRBV5-6	TRBD1	TRBJ1-2	CASSSRQGGPYTF	TGTGCCAGCAGCTCAAGACAGGGAGGACCCTACACCTTC
few	TRBV19	TRBD2	TRBJ2-7	CASRGVGGYEQYF	TGTGCCAGCCGGGGGGTAGGCGGTTACGAGCAGTACTTC
few	TRBV30	-	TRBJ1-6	CAWSKDSYNSPLHF	TGTGCCTGGAGTAAGGACAGTTATAATTCACCCCTCCACTTT
few	TRBV6-5	-	TRBJ2-7	CASSPSRRVEQYF	TGTGCCAGCAGCCCCTCCAGGAGGGTCGAGCAGTACTTC